This T cell receptor (beta chain) was documented in a study of beta chain features in type 1 diabetes. Study-wide points: In comparison with healthy donors, patients had naive, central memory and Treg TCRB repertoires that appeared more similar.

Isolated RNA was reverse transcribed in full, so expressed TCRB transcripts were sequenced. Data came from immunoSEQ multiplex PCR; TCRdb stores just in-frame clones and leaves some out. The sample shows hundreds of thousands of clones, roughly an eighth of them seen only once. The sample holds a few counts of this clone. Its antigen is undetermined. CDR1 and CDR2 (germline): SGHRS, YFSETQ. Trimming took 0 bases from V and 8 from J; bases not matched to a gene: 4. CDR3 length: 15 amino acids. A CD45RO/CCR7/CD25/CD127/CD95/CD27 panel sorted naive, central memory, regulatory and stem cell-like memory CD4+ cells.

This clonotype originated in a middle-aged woman in good health. The chain has TRBV5-1 and TRBJ2-1; 11 nucleotides match TRBD2. Sequencing was done on a sample of naive CD4+ T cells from blood. The CDR3 region has the DNA TGCGCCAGCAGCTTGGTTAGCGGGGGGGCCCATGAGCAGTTCTTC. Protein: CASSLVSGGAHEQFF.